Listed below are T cell receptor beta chains from one sample, sequenced in a study of blood T cell repertoires in COVID-19. TCRdb's copy holds only in-frame clones and misses some; the assay was immunoSEQ multiplex PCR. The sample yields approximately 330,000 clones, approximately 88% seen once. Specimen: peripheral blood. The receptors stem from a young man with COVID-19, enrolled during active disease. Both conserved end residues are part of each CDR3. The D gene is left open where the match is weak. A row's size may be missing; if present it is once, few, many or a size class.

TRBV27	TRBJ1-2	-	-	TGTGCCAGCAGCCCTCTCGGCTATGGCTACACCTTC	CASSPLGYGYTF
TRBV29-1	TRBJ2-5	-	-	TGCAGCGTTGAAGCCCCCCCGCAGGGAAGTATAGGGACCCAGTACTTC	CSVEAPPQGSIGTQYF
TRBV6-5	TRBJ2-3	-	-	TGTGCCAGCAGATCAGGGTCAGATACGCAGTATTTT	CASRSGSDTQYF
TRBV7-3	TRBJ2-3	-	TRBD2	TGTGCCAGCAGCTTCGGTTCTAGCGGGATTGGGGATACGCAGTATTTT	CASSFGSSGIGDTQYF
TRBV19	TRBJ2-3	-	TRBD1	TGTGCCAGTAGTTTGGACAGGGGGCCCAATACGCAGTATTTT	CASSLDRGPNTQYF
TRBV7-3	TRBJ1-6	few	TRBD1	TGTGCCAGCAGCTTCGGACAGGGAATGAATTCACCCCTCCACTTT	CASSFGQGMNSPLHF
TRBV9	TRBJ2-5	-	-	TGTGCCAGCAGCCCCCGGCAGGGCCAAGAGACCCAGTACTTC	CASSPRQGQETQYF
TRBV10-3	TRBJ1-2	-	TRBD1	TGTGCCATCAGTGAACAGGGACAGTACGGCTACACCTTC	CAISEQGQYGYTF
TRBV28	TRBJ2-4	-	TRBD1	TGTGCCAGCAGGACCGACAGGGATCTAAGCATTCAGTACTTC	CASRTDRDLSIQYF
TRBV5-1	TRBJ2-2	-	-	TGCGCCAGCAGCTTCCCACCGGGAATCCCCGGGGAGCTGTTTTTT	CASSFPPGIPGELFF
TRBV19	TRBJ2-5	-	TRBD1	TGTGCCAGTAGTAGCCTTCCGGGACAGGGGGACGAGACCCAGTACTTC	CASSSLPGQGDETQYF
TRBV23-1	TRBJ1-4	-	TRBD1	TGCGCCAGCAGTCAATCGGGACAGGGGGGAAATACAACTAATGAAAAACTGTTTTTT	CASSQSGQGGNTTNEKLFF
TRBV5-6	TRBJ2-1	-	-	TGTGCCAGCAGCTTAGAGGAAGGGGAGGTATACAATGAGCAGTTCTTC	CASSLEEGEVYNEQFF
TRBV11-2	TRBJ2-7	few	-	TGTGCCAGCAGCTTAGACGGACAGAACTACGAGCAGTACTTC	CASSLDGQNYEQYF
TRBV7-3	TRBJ1-1	once	-	TGTGCCAGCAGCTCTGACAGGTGGAACACTGAAGCTTTCTTT	CASSSDRWNTEAFF
TRBV7-9	TRBJ1-2	-	-	TGTGCCAGCAGTTTCCAGGGTGACTATGGCTACACCTTC	CASSFQGDYGYTF
TRBV10-2	TRBJ1-1	-	-	TGCGCCAGCTGGGACAATTTGAACACTGAAGCTTTCTTT	CASWDNLNTEAFF
TRBV3-1/TRBV3-2	TRBJ1-5	once	-	TGTGCCCGACCCGGCAGGGATAGATCGGGGGGTAACCAGCCCCAGCATTTT	CARPGRDRSGGNQPQHF
TRBV6-2/TRBV6-3	TRBJ2-5	-	TRBD2	TGTGCCAGCAGTTGGTGGGCGGGGGGACGCGAGACCCAGTACTTC	CASSWWAGGRETQYF
TRBV6-5	TRBJ1-5	-	-	TGTGCCAGCACCCTACATCCGGGGGGTAATCAGCCCCAGCATTTT	CASTLHPGGNQPQHF
TRBV5-4	TRBJ1-2	few	-	TGTGCCAGCAGCTTGGGCCAGGGAAGGAGGGACTATGGCTACACCTTC	CASSLGQGRRDYGYTF
TRBV29-1	TRBJ1-2	few	TRBD1	TGCAGCGTGAACAGGGGGCAAGACTATGGCTACACCTTC	CSVNRGQDYGYTF
TRBV5-4	TRBJ1-1	-	-	TGTGCCAGCAGCTTCTCGCCGGGTCCCAACACTGAAGCTTTCTTT	CASSFSPGPNTEAFF
TRBV7-3	TRBJ2-3	-	-	TGTGCCAGCAGCACCCAGGGATTAGGCACAGATACGCAGTATTTT	CASSTQGLGTDTQYF
TRBV24-1	TRBJ1-1	-	TRBD1	TGTGCCACTAGAAGATTTCCGGGGCAGGGGGCCATGAACACTGAAGCTTTCTTT	CATRRFPGQGAMNTEAFF
TRBV9	TRBJ2-2	-	TRBD1	TGTGCCAGCAGTTATTATCGACAGGGGGCTGGCGGGGAGCTGTTTTTT	CASSYYRQGAGGELFF
TRBV6-2/TRBV6-3	TRBJ1-2	once	-	TGTGCCAGCAGTTACGTCCGTAACTATGGCTACACCTTC	CASSYVRNYGYTF
TRBV7-2	TRBJ1-5	-	-	TGTGCCAGCAGCTTACAGGGAATTAGCAATCAGCCCCAGCATTTT	CASSLQGISNQPQHF
TRBV15	TRBJ2-3	-	TRBD2	TGTGCCACCAGCTACGGGAGGAGGAGGGCAGATACGCAGTATTTT	CATSYGRRRADTQYF
TRBV19	TRBJ1-5	-	-	TGTGCCAGTAGTATAGATCTTCAGGGGCCACGGGATCAGCCCCAGCATTTT	CASSIDLQGPRDQPQHF
TRBV30	TRBJ1-2	-	-	TGTGCCTGGAGGGAACAGAACTATGGCTACACCTTC	CAWREQNYGYTF
TRBV7-2	TRBJ2-5	few	TRBD2	TGTGCCAGCAGCTCCCTACTAGCGGGGGGAGGGGAGACCCAGTACTTC	CASSSLLAGGGETQYF
TRBV7-9	TRBJ2-5	-	TRBD1	TGTGCCAGCAGCCCTTTAGGAGACAGGGAGAGGGAGACCCAGTACTTC	CASSPLGDRERETQYF
TRBV19	TRBJ2-7	-	TRBD2	TGTGCCAGTAGTTCGCAAGCGGGGGAGACCTACGAGCAGTACTTC	CASSSQAGETYEQYF
TRBV12-3/TRBV12-4	TRBJ1-1	-	-	TGTGCCAGCAGTCCCCTCTCTGAAGCTTTCTTT	CASSPLSEAFF
TRBV28	TRBJ1-6	once	-	TGTGCCAGCAGTTCGGGGACACTGGCCCTTTCACCCCTCCACTTT	CASSSGTLALSPLHF
TRBV11-1	TRBJ2-3	-	-	TGTGCCAGCACCCTACGGGATACGCAGTATTTT	CASTLRDTQYF
TRBV7-9	TRBJ2-1	-	TRBD2	TGTGCCAGCAGCCCCTCGACTAGCGGACTTAGGGATGAGCAGTTCTTC	CASSPSTSGLRDEQFF
TRBV19	TRBJ2-4	few	TRBD1	TGTGCCAGTAGTATAGCAGAGACAGGGGGGTACATTCAGTACTTC	CASSIAETGGYIQYF
TRBV7-9	TRBJ2-6	once	TRBD1	TGTGCCAGCAGCTCATCCCCAGGGGGCGCTGGGGCCAACGTCCTGACTTTC	CASSSSPGGAGANVLTF
TRBV7-8	TRBJ2-1	-	TRBD2	TGTGCCAGCAGGGACGGGACTAGCTCCTACAATGAGCAGTTCTTC	CASRDGTSSYNEQFF
TRBV5-1	TRBJ2-2	-	-	TGCGCCAGCAGCTTGGCACAGCTGTACGGGGAGCTGTTTTTT	CASSLAQLYGELFF
TRBV15	TRBJ2-5	-	-	TGTGCCACCAGCAGGACGGGTCCAGAGACCCAGTACTTC	CATSRTGPETQYF
TRBV7-2	TRBJ2-7	-	-	TGTGCCAGCAGCCCGACCGGGACACCCCGCTACGAGCAGTACTTC	CASSPTGTPRYEQYF
TRBV18	TRBJ1-2	few	TRBD1	TGTGCCAGCTCACTGGGACAGGGGTCTGGCTACACCTTC	CASSLGQGSGYTF
TRBV24-1	TRBJ2-3	-	-	TGTGCCACCAGTGATGCGGGGCTTGGGACAGATACGCAGTATTTT	CATSDAGLGTDTQYF
TRBV21-1	TRBJ1-2	-	-	TGTGCCAGCAGCAAAGAGCCCTTTAACTATGGCTACACCTTC	CASSKEPFNYGYTF
TRBV7-2	TRBJ1-3	-	-	TGTGCCAGCAGCTTGTTTGAGGGTTCTGGAAACACCATATATTTT	CASSLFEGSGNTIYF
TRBV10-3	TRBJ2-7	once	TRBD1	TGTGCCATCAGTGAATCCGGGACAGTAAATTACGAGCAGTACTTC	CAISESGTVNYEQYF
TRBV11-3	TRBJ2-3	once	TRBD2	TGTGCCAGCAGCTCCTCATTAGCGGGGGGGGTAGATACGCAGTATTTT	CASSSSLAGGVDTQYF
TRBV14	TRBJ2-5	-	TRBD1	TGTGCCAGCAGCCCCAGGGGGGAGACCCAGTACTTC	CASSPRGETQYF
TRBV19	TRBJ1-3	once	-	TGTGCCAGTAGTCGCACAGGGCAGGTCGGTGGAAACACCATATATTTT	CASSRTGQVGGNTIYF